A selection of T cell receptor beta chains follows, all from one sample in a study of CD8 T cells in Susac syndrome. TCRdb itself ran the immunoSEQ multiplex PCR reads through MiXCR, one entry per CDR3 protein. This repertoire shows 100,000 to 150,000 distinct CDR3 sequences, 75% to 90% found once; its top ten account for approximately 0.51%. The material sequenced was CD8+ T cells from PBMCs. The receptors derive from a human donor with multiple sclerosis. Each CDR3 is given with its conserved first and last residue. The D gene is left open where the match is weak. The size entry is marked missing in some rows and otherwise reads once, few, many or a size class.

D	J	V	size	CDR3	DNA
NA	TRBJ1-2	TRBV30	NA	CAWAEGANYGYTF	TGTGCCTGGGCAGAGGGAGCGAACTATGGCTACACCTTC
NA	TRBJ1-1	TRBV9	once	CASSGTELGAFF	TGTGCCAGCAGCGGAACAGAGCTGGGGGCTTTCTTT
NA	TRBJ2-4	TRBV19	NA	CASSASSSKNIQYF	TGTGCCAGTAGTGCCTCTAGCTCCAAAAACATTCAGTACTTC
NA	TRBJ1-2	TRBV10-3	NA	CAISDYDRSVGYTF	TGTGCCATCAGTGACTATGACAGAAGCGTGGGCTACACCTTC
TRBD2	TRBJ2-3	TRBV30	NA	CAWSTLAGAGDTQYF	TGTGCCTGGAGTACCTTAGCGGGGGCGGGAGATACGCAGTATTTT
TRBD2	TRBJ2-7	TRBV6-6	NA	CASSYNLAVASEQYF	TGTGCCAGCAGTTACAACCTAGCGGTCGCGTCCGAGCAGTACTTC
NA	TRBJ1-1	TRBV19	once	CASAVGAEAFF	TGTGCCAGTGCAGTAGGGGCTGAAGCTTTCTTT
NA	TRBJ1-2	TRBV3-1	NA	CASSQDPKAQIRYGYTF	TGTGCCAGCAGCCAAGATCCTAAGGCGCAGATCCGATATGGCTACACCTTC
NA	TRBJ2-5	TRBV5-1	NA	CASSEAPSQETQYF	TGCGCCAGCAGCGAAGCGCCCAGCCAAGAGACCCAGTACTTC
TRBD2	TRBJ2-1	TRBV7-6	NA	CASSLVLAGAEQFF	TGTGCCAGCAGCTTAGTCTTGGCGGGAGCTGAGCAGTTCTTC
TRBD2	TRBJ2-2	TRBV28	NA	CASSFDGGGTGELFF	TGTGCCAGCAGTTTTGATGGCGGGGGGACCGGGGAGCTGTTTTTT
NA	TRBJ1-1	TRBV7-9	NA	CASSLLRVHTEAFF	TGTGCCAGCAGCTTACTCCGGGTTCACACTGAAGCTTTCTTT
NA	TRBJ2-1	TRBV29-1	NA	CSVDSGGNEQFF	TGCAGCGTTGATTCAGGTGGGAATGAGCAGTTCTTC
NA	TRBJ2-1	TRBV27	once	CASSWGISNEQFF	TGTGCCAGCAGCTGGGGGATAAGCAATGAGCAGTTCTTC
NA	TRBJ2-5	TRBV5-4	NA	CASSLVLAGQETQYF	TGTGCCAGCAGCTTGGTTCTTGCGGGGCAAGAGACCCAGTACTTC
NA	TRBJ1-5	TRBV7-2	few	CASSREGVWVNQPQHF	TGTGCCAGCAGCAGGGAAGGGGTGTGGGTCAATCAGCCCCAGCATTTT
NA	TRBJ2-7	TRBV6-1	few	CASSEAFSGDEQYF	TGTGCCAGCAGTGAAGCGTTCTCAGGGGACGAGCAGTACTTC
TRBD1	TRBJ2-1	TRBV12-3/TRBV12-4	NA	CASSLEGGTGVPYNEQFF	TGTGCCAGCAGTTTAGAGGGGGGGACAGGGGTTCCCTACAATGAGCAGTTCTTC
NA	TRBJ2-1	TRBV24-1	NA	CATSGYNEQFF	TGTGCCACCAGTGGGTACAATGAGCAGTTCTTC
NA	TRBJ1-3	TRBV12-3/TRBV12-4	NA	CASSLSSLRAGWGSGNTIYF	TGTGCCAGCAGTTTATCTTCTCTGCGGGCGGGATGGGGATCTGGAAACACCATATATTTT
TRBD1	TRBJ1-5	TRBV4-1	NA	CASSQYQTGVYQPQHF	TGCGCCAGCAGCCAATACCAGACAGGGGTTTATCAGCCCCAGCATTTT
TRBD1	TRBJ1-2	TRBV7-9	NA	CASSVSDRGQGGYTF	TGTGCCAGCAGCGTCTCGGACAGGGGGCAGGGTGGCTACACCTTC
NA	TRBJ1-4	TRBV4-1	once	CASSLRDSREKLFF	TGCGCCAGCAGCCTCCGGGACTCGAGGGAAAAACTGTTTTTT
NA	TRBJ2-2	TRBV6-1	few	CASRTGRSAGELFF	TGTGCCAGCCGGACGGGGAGGAGTGCCGGGGAGCTGTTTTTT
NA	TRBJ1-5	TRBV6-2/TRBV6-3	NA	CASKEMVYGNQPQHF	TGTGCCAGCAAGGAAATGGTGTACGGCAATCAGCCCCAGCATTTT
NA	TRBJ1-3	TRBV12-3/TRBV12-4	NA	CASSFSSESEGNTIYF	TGTGCCAGCAGTTTTTCAAGTGAAAGCGAAGGAAACACCATATATTTT
NA	TRBJ2-1	TRBV7-2	NA	CASSWAINEQFF	TGTGCCAGCAGCTGGGCTATCAATGAGCAGTTCTTC
NA	TRBJ1-1	TRBV30	NA	CAWTQGTEAFF	TGTGCCTGGACCCAGGGTACTGAAGCTTTCTTT
TRBD1	TRBJ1-1	TRBV5-6	NA	CASSFRDRGRGTEAFF	TGTGCCAGCAGCTTCAGGGACAGGGGGAGGGGTACTGAAGCTTTCTTT
NA	TRBJ1-2	TRBV20-1	NA	CSAGIFMDGYTF	TGCAGTGCCGGTATTTTTATGGATGGCTACACCTTC
NA	TRBJ2-7	TRBV6-1	few	CATPGDRAYEQYF	TGTGCCACCCCGGGGGACAGAGCCTACGAGCAGTACTTC
NA	TRBJ2-1	TRBV4-2	NA	CASSQDNQGSYNEQFF	TGTGCCAGCAGCCAAGACAATCAGGGCTCCTACAATGAGCAGTTCTTC
TRBD2	TRBJ2-3	TRBV11-2	NA	CASSPQRGGLTDTQYF	TGTGCCAGCAGCCCCCAGCGGGGAGGACTCACAGATACGCAGTATTTT
NA	TRBJ1-2	TRBV4-3	once	CASCQVDSLGDYGYTF	TGCGCCAGCTGCCAAGTGGACAGTCTGGGGGACTATGGCTACACCTTC
NA	TRBJ1-1	TRBV6-1	few	CASSEWVEAFF	TGTGCCAGCAGTGAATGGGTGGAAGCTTTCTTT
NA	TRBJ1-5	TRBV19	NA	CASSSSGEASNQPQHF	TGTGCCAGTAGCAGTTCGGGTGAAGCAAGCAATCAGCCCCAGCATTTT
NA	TRBJ2-5	TRBV4-1	few	CASSQEAWAGETQYF	TGCGCCAGCAGCCAAGAGGCTTGGGCCGGGGAGACCCAGTACTTC
NA	TRBJ1-2	TRBV27	NA	CASSLSRGVGPHGYTF	TGTGCCAGCAGTTTATCGCGGGGGGTTGGACCTCATGGCTACACCTTC
TRBD1	TRBJ1-4	TRBV11-2	few	CASSPRGQGATNEKLFF	TGTGCCAGCAGCCCCCGCGGACAGGGTGCGACTAATGAAAAACTGTTTTTT
NA	TRBJ1-1	TRBV4-1	NA	CASSPHTGTEAFF	TGCGCCAGCAGCCCTCACACGGGTACTGAAGCTTTCTTT
NA	TRBJ2-5	TRBV5-1	NA	CASSQLGEETQYF	TGCGCCAGCAGCCAACTAGGAGAAGAGACCCAGTACTTC
NA	TRBJ2-1	TRBV19	once	CASRFGTKGYNEQFF	TGTGCCAGTAGGTTCGGGACCAAGGGGTACAATGAGCAGTTCTTC
TRBD1	TRBJ2-2	TRBV19	NA	CASMGTGGDTGELFF	TGTGCCAGTATGGGGACAGGGGGGGACACCGGGGAGCTGTTTTTT
TRBD1	TRBJ1-3	TRBV4-3	few	CASSQDRGGSENTIYF	TGCGCCAGCAGCCAAGATAGAGGGGGCTCCGAAAACACCATATATTTT
NA	TRBJ1-3	TRBV15	once	CATSSSRGWDTIYF	TGTGCCACCTCCTCGTCCCGTGGATGGGACACCATATATTTT
NA	TRBJ2-1	TRBV7-3	NA	CASSSGISAYNEQFF	TGTGCCAGCAGCTCGGGAATCAGCGCTTACAATGAGCAGTTCTTC
NA	TRBJ2-5	TRBV6-5	NA	CASSYEGQETQYF	TGTGCCAGCAGTTACGAGGGGCAAGAGACCCAGTACTTC
NA	TRBJ2-1	TRBV28	NA	CASSPRGYNEQFF	TGCGCCAGCAGCCCCAGGGGTTACAATGAGCAGTTCTTC
TRBD1	TRBJ2-5	TRBV3-1	NA	CASGAPDRRTETQYF	TGTGCCAGCGGGGCCCCGGACAGGCGGACGGAGACCCAGTACTTC
NA	TRBJ2-6	TRBV4-1	NA	CGANVLTF	TGCGGGGCCAACGTCCTGACTTTC
TRBD2	TRBJ2-2	TRBV28	NA	CASSLLASGGAWTGELFF	TGTGCCAGCAGTTTACTAGCTAGCGGGGGGGCTTGGACCGGGGAGCTGTTTTTT
NA	TRBJ2-1	TRBV6-2/TRBV6-3	NA	CASRQSGTDNEQFF	TGTGCCAGCAGGCAAAGCGGGACAGACAATGAGCAGTTCTTC
NA	TRBJ2-3	TRBV14	NA	CASSQGHRDVLFNTQYF	TGTGCCAGCAGCCAGGGCCACCGGGACGTTTTGTTTAATACGCAGTATTTT
TRBD2	TRBJ2-6	TRBV12-3/TRBV12-4	NA	CASSPKRGGDSGANVLTF	TGTGCCAGCAGTCCCAAGCGGGGGGGCGACTCTGGGGCCAACGTCCTGACTTTC
TRBD1	TRBJ1-1	TRBV3-1	once	CASSPGTGAPNTEAFF	TGTGCCAGCAGCCCGGGGACAGGGGCCCCGAACACTGAAGCTTTCTTT
NA	TRBJ2-1	TRBV6-5	NA	CASAVGAYNEQFF	TGTGCCAGCGCCGTAGGGGCCTACAATGAGCAGTTCTTC
NA	TRBJ1-6	TRBV20-1	NA	CSAMGDSNSPLHF	TGCAGTGCTATGGGCGACAGTAATTCACCCCTCCACTTT
TRBD2	TRBJ2-4	TRBV6-1	NA	CASSPRTGGIAKNIQYF	TGTGCCAGCAGTCCCCGTACGGGGGGAATAGCCAAAAACATTCAGTACTTC
NA	TRBJ1-2	TRBV15	once	CATSPIGEGSTYGYTF	TGTGCCACCAGTCCCATTGGGGAGGGATCGACCTATGGCTACACCTTC
NA	TRBJ2-1	TRBV19	NA	CASRTGLGWEQFF	TGTGCCAGTCGTACGGGACTGGGTTGGGAGCAGTTCTTC